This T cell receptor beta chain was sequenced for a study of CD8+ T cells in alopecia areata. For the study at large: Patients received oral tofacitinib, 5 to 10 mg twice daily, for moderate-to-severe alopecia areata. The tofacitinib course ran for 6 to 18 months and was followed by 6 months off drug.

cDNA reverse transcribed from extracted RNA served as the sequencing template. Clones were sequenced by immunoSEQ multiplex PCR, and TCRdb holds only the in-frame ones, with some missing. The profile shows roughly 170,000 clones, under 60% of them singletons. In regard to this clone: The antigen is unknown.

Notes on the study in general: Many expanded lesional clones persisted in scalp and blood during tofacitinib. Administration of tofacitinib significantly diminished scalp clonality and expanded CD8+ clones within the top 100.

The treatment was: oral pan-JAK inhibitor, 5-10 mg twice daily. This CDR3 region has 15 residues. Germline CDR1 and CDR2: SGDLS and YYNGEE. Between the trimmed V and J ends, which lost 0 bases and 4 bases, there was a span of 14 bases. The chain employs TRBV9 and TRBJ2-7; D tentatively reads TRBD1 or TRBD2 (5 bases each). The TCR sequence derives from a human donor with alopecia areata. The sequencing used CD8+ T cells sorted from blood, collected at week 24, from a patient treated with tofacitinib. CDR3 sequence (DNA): TGTGCCAGCAGCGTAGATCCAGGGAGTCCTTACGAGCAGTACTTC. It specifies CASSVDPGSPYEQYF.